Following are 27 T cell receptor beta chains from one sample sequenced in a study of Graves' ophthalmopathy and Graves' hyperthyroidism. TCR beta CDR3 amplification used RNA transcripts. HTBI primers served in a first-round RT-PCR, which a second-round multiplex PCR followed. One entry per CDR3 protein results from TCRdb running MiXCR on the multiplex PCR reads. The repertoire includes around 670,000 distinct CDR3 sequences, around 40% of them detected once, and roughly 45% sits in the top ten. Input material: peripheral blood. These receptor sequences come from an adult man with Graves' ophthalmopathy.

The J gene is TRBJ2-1, the V gene TRBV15; 10 nucleotides agree with TRBD2. Germline values: CDR1 LNHNV, CDR2 YYDKDF (reference sequence). J gave up 9 bases and V 1 base, and 9 bases lay outside the gene matches. This CDR3 region has 16 residues. The CDR3 is CATSRVGLAFFGEQFF. The CDR3 nucleotides read TGTGCCACCAGCAGAGTGGGACTAGCGTTTTTTGGTGAGCAGTTCTTC.

This chain uses TRBV10-3 with TRBJ1-2; D is unclear. Germline CDR1 and CDR2: ENHRY and SYGVKD. Between the trimmed V and J ends, which lost 10 bases and 0 bases, there was a span of 18 bases. CDR3 length: 15 amino acids. The CDR3 DNA is TGTGCCAGTAGGAACCGCTTTAATCCTAACTATGGCTACACCTTC. This translates into CASRNRFNPNYGYTF.

This clonotype occurred a few times. This chain links TRBV7-9 with TRBJ1-3; 7 nucleotides align to TRBD1. Trimming took 1 base from V and 1 from J; bases not matched to a gene: 7. This CDR3 is 17 amino acids long. Germline loops: CDR1 SEHNR, CDR2 FQNEAQ (reference sequence). The CDR3 loop is CASSLGDRAYSGNTIYF. The CDR3 DNA sequence: TGTGCCAGCAGCTTAGGAGACAGGGCCTATTCTGGAAACACCATATATTTT.

To note about this clonotype: A much larger clone lies one base from this, so it may be a read error. The V gene is TRBV29-1, the J gene TRBJ2-7; 7 nucleotides align to TRBD2. The CDR3 has 15 residues. Per the germline V gene, CDR1 is SQVTM and CDR2 is ANQGSEA. The CDR3 here is CSVGGAGAHSYEQCF. For the CDR3, the DNA is TGCAGCGTTGGAGGGGCGGGAGCCCACTCCTACGAGCAGTGCTTC.

In its sample, this clonotype was seen a few times. The chain couples TRBV6-6 to TRBJ1-4, with 8 positions matching TRBD1. Germline V gene data show CDR1 as MNHNY and CDR2 as SVGAGI (reference sequence). Trimming at V came to 2 bases and at J to 7 bases, leaving 3 bases not matched to a gene. The CDR3 contains 14 residues. The CDR3 DNA follows: TGTGCCAGCAGTTACGGACAGGGAAGTGAAAAACTGTTTTTT. Translated: CASSYGQGSEKLFF.

This chain uses TRBV25-1 with TRBJ2-2; D unclear. The germline V gene encodes CDR1 MGHDK and CDR2 SYGVNS. The CDR3 has 13 amino acids. In nucleotides, the CDR3 is TGTGCTAGTGGTTTGGTAGGCACCGGGGAGCTGTTTTTT. It yields the protein CASGLVGTGELFF.

This clonotype came up many times. The CDR3 loop reads CATSRDLQGAEAFF. In DNA, the CDR3 is TGTGCCACCAGCAGAGATCTCCAGGGGGCTGAAGCTTTCTTT. V usage is TRBV15 and J usage is TRBJ1-1; 7 bases fit TRBD1. The CDR3 is made up of 14 amino acids. The trim removed 0 bases at V and 6 bases at J, leaving 4 bases unmatched. CDR1 and CDR2 from the germline V gene are LNHNV and YYDKDF (reference sequence).

This clonotype was found a few times. The chain combines TRBV9 with TRBJ2-7, with no clear D. The CDR3 totals 15 residues. Trimming stripped 4 bases from V and 0 bases from J, with 14 bases between. CDR1 is SGDLS and CDR2 is YYNGEE in the germline V gene. The CDR3 protein is CASSPRTPTSYEQYF. The DNA of the CDR3 is TGTGCCAGCAGCCCTCGGACCCCTACCTCCTACGAGCAGTACTTC.

There are many counts of this clonotype. This chain uses TRBV7-8 with TRBJ2-7; D ambiguous. Between the trimmed V and J ends, which lost 5 bases and 4 bases, there was a span of 9 bases. CDR1 is SGHVS, CDR2 FQNEAQ, per germline. There are 12 residues in the CDR3. The CDR3 nucleotides read TGTGCCAGCAGCCCCGGGCTTTACGAGCAGTACTTC. Protein sequence: CASSPGLYEQYF.

In the case of this clonotype: One base away lies a much larger clone, so this may be a sequencing read error. The chain uses TRBV7-9 and TRBJ1-1; D remains unclear. Germline CDR1 and CDR2: SEHNR and FQNEAQ (reference sequence). The CDR3 runs to 13 residues. CDR3 sequence reads: CASSFAGNTKAFF. CDR3 sequence (DNA): TGTGCCAGCAGCTTTGCGGGGAACACTAAAGCTTTCTTT.

The chain joins TRBV19 to TRBJ2-7, with D perhaps TRBD1 (5 bases). The germline V gene encodes CDR1 LNHDA and CDR2 SQIVND (reference sequence). Trimming left V 4 bases short and J 1 base short, with 17 bases between. CDR3 length: 16 amino acids. CDR3 bases: TGTGCCAGTAGTACCTCCCCAGGGTCCGGTTCCTACGAGCAGTACTTC. Encoded protein: CASSTSPGSGSYEQYF. The complete variable domain, with remaining parts taken from reference TRBV19 and TRBJ2-7, reads DGGITQSPKYLFRKEGQNVTLSCEQNLNHDAMYWYRQDPGQGLRLIYYSQIVNDFQKGDIAEGYSVSREKKESFPLTVTSAQKNPTAFYLCASSTSPGSGSYEQYFGPGTRLTVT.

Comment on this clonotype: Given a much more abundant clone one base away, this may be a read error. The V gene is TRBV25-1, the J gene TRBJ1-2; 9 nucleotides agree with TRBD1. This CDR3 is 15 amino acids long. CDR1 is MGHDK, CDR2 SYGVNS, per germline. This chain's CDR3 is CASSAATGGGYDYTF. CDR3 coding DNA: TGTGCCAGCAGCGCAGCGACAGGGGGTGGCTATGACTACACCTTC.

This clonotype was seen ten or more times. This chain connects TRBV11-2 to TRBJ1-2, with D hard to call. CDR3 length equals 12 residues. Trimming removed 5 bases from V and 5 bases from J, with 9 bases in between. The germline CDR1 and CDR2 sequences are SGHAT and FQNNGV. CDR3 sequence (DNA): TGTGCCAGCAGCATACTATTTTATGGCTACACCTTC. Its translation: CASSILFYGYTF.

V and J are TRBV20-1 and TRBJ1-6; weak D call: TRBD1 (5 bases). The germline gives CDR1 DFQATT, CDR2 SNEGSKA (reference sequence). CDR3 size: 15 residues. V lost 6 bases, J lost 9 bases, and 21 bases lay in between. In nucleotides, the CDR3 is TGCAGTGCCAAGAGCGGGACTTTGGAAGGTTCACCCCTCCACTTT. Protein product: CSAKSGTLEGSPLHF.

A remark on this clonotype: This may arise from a read error, as a much more abundant clone is one base away. The chain's CDR3 is CASRRTGRDPPLHF. CDR3 DNA sequence: TGTGCCAGCAGGCGGACAGGGCGGGATCCACCCCTCCACTTT. The V gene is TRBV12-3 or TRBV12-4, the J gene TRBJ1-6; 8 bases line up with TRBD1. The CDR3 has 14 amino acids. V dropped 6 bases and J dropped 11; count of bases not matched to a gene: 9.

V is TRBV29-1 and J is TRBJ2-3; 10 bases match TRBD1. After removal of 7 bases from V and 5 bases from J, the junction contained 9 bases not matched to a gene. Germline CDR1 is SQVTM and CDR2 is ANQGSEA. This CDR3 spans 14 amino acids. The CDR3 DNA reads TGCAGCGGCAGCCGACAGGGGGCGAGAGATACGCAGTATTTT. Translation gives CSGSRQGARDTQYF.

This clonotype was seen only a few times. The chain has TRBV7-9 and TRBJ1-1, with a weak D call TRBD1 (5 bases). CDR1 and CDR2 (germline): SEHNR, FQNEAQ (reference sequence). V was shortened by 6 bases and J by 0 bases, with 17 bases between the two germline ends. CDR3 length: 16 amino acids. Written as DNA, the CDR3 is TGTGCCAGCAGTCAACTCGCCGGGGCCATGAACACTGAAGCTTTCTTT. It is translated as CASSQLAGAMNTEAFF.

The rearrangement uses TRBV6-6 and TRBJ1-3, with D hard to call. Germline-derived CDR1 and CDR2 are MNHNY and SVGAGI (reference sequence). Trimming took 5 bases from V and 0 from J, leaving 11 bases between them. This CDR3 contains 15 residues. This CDR3 is CASSTTAISGNTIYF. In DNA, the CDR3 is TGTGCCAGCAGTACCACAGCGATCTCTGGAAACACCATATATTTT.

The genes are TRBV20-1 and TRBJ1-2, with D maybe TRBD1 (5 bases). Germline values: CDR1 DFQATT, CDR2 SNEGSKA (reference sequence). Trimming removed 1 base from V and 4 bases from J, with 10 bases in between. The CDR3 is 13 residues long. CDR3 in amino acids: CSARVGAVYGYTF. The CDR3 DNA follows: TGCAGTGCTAGAGTCGGGGCAGTCTATGGCTACACCTTC.

This clonotype was recorded at least ten times. V is TRBV29-1 and J is TRBJ1-4; no firm D call. Trimming took 2 bases from V and 5 from J, leaving 12 bases between them. Germline V gene sequence: CDR1 SQVTM, CDR2 ANQGSEA. The CDR3 totals 14 residues. The CDR3, as DNA: TGCAGCGTTGAAAGCGGCGGCTGGAATGAAAAACTGTTTTTT. Amino acids: CSVESGGWNEKLFF. The whole variable domain, filled in from reference TRBV29-1 and TRBJ1-4, reads SAVISQKPSRDICQRGTSLTIQCQVDSQVTMMFWYRQQPGQSLTLIATANQGSEATYESGFVIDKFPISRPNLTFSTLTVSNMSPEDSSIYLCSVESGGWNEKLFFGSGTQLSVL.

This clonotype has only a few counts. CDR3 protein: CASSHPRINYGYTF. In nucleotides, the CDR3 is TGTGCCAGCAGCCACCCGCGGATAAACTATGGCTACACCTTC. V is TRBV9 and J is TRBJ1-2; D gene ambiguous. From germline, CDR1 is SGDLS and CDR2 YYNGEE. Trimming took off 4 bases at V and 2 bases at J, with 12 bases between the two ends. This CDR3 is built from 14 residues.

This clonotype came up many times. The chain carries TRBV11-2 and TRBJ2-7; 7 bases are a match to TRBD1. CDR3 size: 13 residues. V was pared by 4 bases and J by 3 bases, with 3 bases of the junction left unmatched. In germline, CDR1 is SGHAT, CDR2 FQNNGV. Written as DNA, the CDR3 is TGTGCCAGCAGCTGGGACAGTTACTACGAGCAGTACTTC. This encodes CASSWDSYYEQYF.

V gene TRBV20-1 combines with J gene TRBJ2-5; 10 positions agree with TRBD2. CDR1 is DFQATT and CDR2 is SNEGSKA in the germline V gene (reference sequence). V lost 3 bases to trimming and J lost 5 bases; unmatched junction nucleotides: 6. The CDR3 is 14 residues long. This CDR3 is CSASFSSGSETQYF. The CDR3 nucleotides read TGCAGTGCTAGTTTCTCTAGCGGGAGTGAGACCCAGTACTTC.

This chain uses TRBV12-3 or TRBV12-4 with TRBJ1-6, with 7 nucleotides matching TRBD1. The CDR3 extends over 17 amino acids. After removal of 1 base from V and 2 bases from J, the junction contained 5 bases not matched to a gene. In DNA form, the CDR3 reads TGTGCCAGCAGTTTAGTGACAGGGATCCCCTATAATTCACCCCTCCACTTT. Amino acids: CASSLVTGIPYNSPLHF.

This clonotype was seen many times. This sequence joins TRBV29-1 and TRBJ1-2; D is unclear. Per germline, CDR1 SQVTM and CDR2 ANQGSEA. Between the trimmed V and J ends, which lost 6 bases and 4 bases, there was a span of 15 bases. The CDR3 is 13 amino acids. CDR3 region: CSVIRGYSYGYTF. For the CDR3, the DNA is TGCAGCGTAATCAGAGGGTACAGCTATGGCTACACCTTC. Full variable domain (remainder filled in from reference TRBV29-1 and TRBJ1-2): SAVISQKPSRDICQRGTSLTIQCQVDSQVTMMFWYRQQPGQSLTLIATANQGSEATYESGFVIDKFPISRPNLTFSTLTVSNMSPEDSSIYLCSVIRGYSYGYTFGSGTRLTVV.

The rearrangement links TRBV7-9 to TRBJ2-5; 14 nucleotides match TRBD2. Germline lookup yields CDR1 SEHNR and CDR2 FQNEAQ (reference sequence). V lost 6 bases, J lost 3 bases, and 3 bases stayed unmatched. The CDR3 contains 15 residues. CDR3 residues: CASRGGLAGEETQYF. The DNA for the CDR3 is TGTGCCAGCAGGGGGGGACTAGCGGGAGAAGAGACCCAGTACTTC.

This clonotype was observed a few times. The chain links TRBV25-1 to TRBJ2-4; TRBD2 is a possible D gene (5 bases). The CDR3 sequence is 13 residues long. V was trimmed by 3 bases and J by 8 bases, leaving 11 bases between them. Looked up from germline, CDR1 is MGHDK and CDR2 is SYGVNS. CDR3 DNA sequence: TGTGCCAGCAGTGATACCCAGAGGGACATTCAGTACTTC. Its translation: CASSDTQRDIQYF.